The following is a T cell receptor beta chain sequence with its context. The antigen is not known. A single record per CDR3 protein comes from TCRdb applying MiXCR to the RT-PCR reads. In the table there are about 500,000 distinct CDR3 sequences, approximately 16% of which are singletons. The data are from a study of response to subunit inactivated influenza vaccine. Study results and caveats: That few new T cells are recruited by each seasonal influenza vaccination was the authors' suggestion.

The CDR3 has 14 residues. V was trimmed by 4 bases and J by 4 bases, leaving 13 bases between them. Germline loops: CDR1 MDHEN, CDR2 SYDVKM. The origin of this receptor is a man in his fifties or sixties who received an inactivated influenza vaccine. The source was CD4+ T cells sorted from PBMCs, collected less than 25 months after vaccination. The chain has TRBV28 and TRBJ1-2; D gene unclear. CDR3 DNA sequence: TGTGCCAGCAGTTGGGGATCGGACCTCTATGGCTACACCTTC. Encoded protein: CASSWGSDLYGYTF.